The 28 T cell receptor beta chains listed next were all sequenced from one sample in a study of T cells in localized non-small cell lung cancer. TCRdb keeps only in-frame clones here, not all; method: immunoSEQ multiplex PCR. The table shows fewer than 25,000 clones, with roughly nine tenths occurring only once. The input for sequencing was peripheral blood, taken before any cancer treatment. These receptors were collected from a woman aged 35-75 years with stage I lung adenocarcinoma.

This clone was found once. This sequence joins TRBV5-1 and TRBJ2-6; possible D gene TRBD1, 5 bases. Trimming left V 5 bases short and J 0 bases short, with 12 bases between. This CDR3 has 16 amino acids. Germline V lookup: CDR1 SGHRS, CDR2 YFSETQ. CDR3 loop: CASSPGHASGANVLTF. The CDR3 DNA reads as TGCGCCAGCAGTCCCGGACACGCCTCTGGGGCCAACGTCCTGACTTTC.

The CDR3: CASSLGQGVSYEQYF. CDR3 bases: TGTGCCAGCAGCTTAGGTCAGGGGGTCTCCTACGAGCAGTACTTC. This sequence joins TRBV7-9 and TRBJ2-7, with 7 bases identical to TRBD1. This CDR3 has 15 residues. CDR1 is SEHNR and CDR2 is FQNEAQ in the germline V gene (reference sequence). The V segment lost 1 base and the J segment 0 bases; nucleotides outside the gene matches: 3.

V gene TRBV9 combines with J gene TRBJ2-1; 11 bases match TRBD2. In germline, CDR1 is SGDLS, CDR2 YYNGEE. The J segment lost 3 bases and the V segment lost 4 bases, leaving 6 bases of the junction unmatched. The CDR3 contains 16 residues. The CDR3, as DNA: TGTGCCAGCAGCTTTTCCGGGACTAGCGGCTACAATGAGCAGTTCTTC. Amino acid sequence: CASSFSGTSGYNEQFF. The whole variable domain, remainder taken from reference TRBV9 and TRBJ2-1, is DSGVTQTPKHLITATGQRVTLRCSPRSGDLSVYWYQQSLDQGLQFLIQYYNGEERAKGNILERFSAQQFPDLHSELNLSSLELGDSALYFCASSFSGTSGYNEQFFGPGTRLTVL.

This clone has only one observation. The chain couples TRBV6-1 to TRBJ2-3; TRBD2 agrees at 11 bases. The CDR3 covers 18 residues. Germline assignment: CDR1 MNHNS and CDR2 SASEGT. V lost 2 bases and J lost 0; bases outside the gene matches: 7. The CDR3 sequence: CASSELAGLAASTDTQYF. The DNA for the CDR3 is TGTGCCAGCAGTGAACTTGCGGGACTAGCGGCTAGCACAGATACGCAGTATTTT.

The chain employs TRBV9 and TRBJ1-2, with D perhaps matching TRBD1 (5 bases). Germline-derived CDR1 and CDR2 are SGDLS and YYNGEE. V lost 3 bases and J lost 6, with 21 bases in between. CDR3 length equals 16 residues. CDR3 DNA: TGTGCCAGCAGCGCAGAAGGGGCAGGGAGAGTAGATGGCTACACCTTC. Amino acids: CASSAEGAGRVDGYTF.

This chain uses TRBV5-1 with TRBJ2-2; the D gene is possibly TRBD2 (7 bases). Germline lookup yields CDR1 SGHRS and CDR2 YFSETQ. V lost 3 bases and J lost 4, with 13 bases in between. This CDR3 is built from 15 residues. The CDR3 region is CASSWGGESTGELFF. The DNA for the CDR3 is TGCGCCAGCAGCTGGGGGGGCGAGAGCACCGGGGAGCTGTTTTTT.

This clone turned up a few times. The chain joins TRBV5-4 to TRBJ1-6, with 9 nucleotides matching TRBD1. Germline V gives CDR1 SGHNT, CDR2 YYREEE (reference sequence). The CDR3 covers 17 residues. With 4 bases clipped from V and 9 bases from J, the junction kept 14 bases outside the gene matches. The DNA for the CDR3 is TGTGCCAGCAGCGACCCATCACAGGGGGCTTTGGGTTCACCCCTCCACTTT. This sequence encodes CASSDPSQGALGSPLHF.

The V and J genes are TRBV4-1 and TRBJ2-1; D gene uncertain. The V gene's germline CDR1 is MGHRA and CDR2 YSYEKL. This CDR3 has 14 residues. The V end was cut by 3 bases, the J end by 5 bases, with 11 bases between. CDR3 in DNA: TGCGCCAGCAGCCATCCAACACGGAACAATGAGCAGTTCTTC. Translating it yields CASSHPTRNNEQFF.

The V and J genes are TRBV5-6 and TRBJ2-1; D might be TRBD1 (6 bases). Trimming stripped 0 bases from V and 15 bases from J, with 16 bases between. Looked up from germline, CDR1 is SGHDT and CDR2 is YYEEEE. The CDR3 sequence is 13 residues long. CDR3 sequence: CASSLDVGALGFF. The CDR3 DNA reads TGTGCCAGCAGCTTGGACGTGGGGGCGTTAGGGTTCTTC.

CDR3 sequence (DNA): TGTGCCAGCAGCCCATCACAGGGGAGTCAGCCCCAGCATTTT. Its translation is CASSPSQGSQPQHF. V gene TRBV11-2 combines with J gene TRBJ1-5; 7 bases fit TRBD1. The trim removed 5 bases at V and 6 bases at J, leaving 7 bases unmatched. This CDR3 is built from 14 residues. Germline values: CDR1 SGHAT, CDR2 FQNNGV.

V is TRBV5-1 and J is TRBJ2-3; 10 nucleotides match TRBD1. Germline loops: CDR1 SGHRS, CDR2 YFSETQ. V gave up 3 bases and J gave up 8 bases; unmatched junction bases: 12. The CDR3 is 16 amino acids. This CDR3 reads CASSSTGTGVPVTQYF. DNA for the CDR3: TGCGCCAGCAGCTCGACCGGGACAGGGGTTCCGGTTACGCAGTATTTT.

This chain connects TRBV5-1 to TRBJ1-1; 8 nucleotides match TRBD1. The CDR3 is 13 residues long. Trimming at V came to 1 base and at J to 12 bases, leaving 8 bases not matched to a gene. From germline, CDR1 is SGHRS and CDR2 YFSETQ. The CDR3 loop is CASSLRSQGETFF. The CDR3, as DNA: TGCGCCAGCAGCTTGAGGTCACAGGGGGAAACTTTCTTT.

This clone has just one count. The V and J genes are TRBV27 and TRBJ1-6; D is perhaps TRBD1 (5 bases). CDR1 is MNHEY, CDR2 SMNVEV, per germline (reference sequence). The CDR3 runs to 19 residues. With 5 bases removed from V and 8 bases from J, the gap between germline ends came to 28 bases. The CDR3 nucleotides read TGTGCCAGCAGTCTTAAACCCCCGGGACGGCAGAAAGGGTATTCACCCCTCCACTTT. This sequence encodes CASSLKPPGRQKGYSPLHF.

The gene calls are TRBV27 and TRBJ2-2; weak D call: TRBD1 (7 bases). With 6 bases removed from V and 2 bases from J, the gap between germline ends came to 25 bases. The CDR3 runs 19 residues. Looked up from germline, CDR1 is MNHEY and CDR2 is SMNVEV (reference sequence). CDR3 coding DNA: TGTGCCAGCAGATCCTCTTTTCAGGGGGGCAGGTTAAACACCGGGGAGCTGTTTTTT. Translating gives CASRSSFQGGRLNTGELFF.

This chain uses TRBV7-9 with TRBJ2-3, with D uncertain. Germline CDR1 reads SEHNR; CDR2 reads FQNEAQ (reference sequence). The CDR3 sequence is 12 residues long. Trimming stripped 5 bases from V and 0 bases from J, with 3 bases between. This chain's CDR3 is CASSRSTDTQYF. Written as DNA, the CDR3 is TGTGCCAGCAGCCGGAGCACAGATACGCAGTATTTT. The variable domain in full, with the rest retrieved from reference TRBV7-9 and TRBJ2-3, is DTGVSQNPRHKITKRGQNVTFRCDPISEHNRLYWYRQTLGQGPEFLTYFQNEAQLEKSRLLSDRFSAERPKGSFSTLEIQRTEQGDSAMYLCASSRSTDTQYFGPGTRLTVL.

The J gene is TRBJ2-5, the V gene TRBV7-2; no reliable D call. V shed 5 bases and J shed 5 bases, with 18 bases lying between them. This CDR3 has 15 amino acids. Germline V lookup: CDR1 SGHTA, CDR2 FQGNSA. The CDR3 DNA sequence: TGTGCCAGCAGCCCTTCAAGGCCTCTACGGGAGACCCAGTACTTC. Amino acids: CASSPSRPLRETQYF.

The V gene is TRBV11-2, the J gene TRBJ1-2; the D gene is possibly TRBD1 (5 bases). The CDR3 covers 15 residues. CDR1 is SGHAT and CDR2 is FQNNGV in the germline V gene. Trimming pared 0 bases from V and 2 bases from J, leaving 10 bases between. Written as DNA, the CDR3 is TGTGCCAGCAGCTTAGAAGCAGGGCCAAACTATGGCTACACCTTC. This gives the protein CASSLEAGPNYGYTF.

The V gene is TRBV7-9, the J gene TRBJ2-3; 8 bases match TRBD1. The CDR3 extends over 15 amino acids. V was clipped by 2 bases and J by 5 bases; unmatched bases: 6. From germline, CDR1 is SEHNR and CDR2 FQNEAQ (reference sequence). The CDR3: CASSLRQTGVDTQYF. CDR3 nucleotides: TGTGCCAGCAGCTTACGCCAGACAGGGGTAGATACGCAGTATTTT.

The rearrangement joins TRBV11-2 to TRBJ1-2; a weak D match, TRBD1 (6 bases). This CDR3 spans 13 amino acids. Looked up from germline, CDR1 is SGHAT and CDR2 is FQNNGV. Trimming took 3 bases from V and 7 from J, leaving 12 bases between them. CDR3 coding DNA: TGTGCCAGCAGCTTTCCGGGGGCGCGTGGCTACACCTTC. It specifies CASSFPGARGYTF. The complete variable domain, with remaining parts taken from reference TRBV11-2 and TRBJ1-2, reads EAGVAQSPRYKIIEKRQSVAFWCNPISGHATLYWYQQILGQGPKLLIQFQNNGVVDDSQLPKDRFSAERLKGVDSTLKIQPAKLEDSAVYLCASSFPGARGYTFGSGTRLTVV.

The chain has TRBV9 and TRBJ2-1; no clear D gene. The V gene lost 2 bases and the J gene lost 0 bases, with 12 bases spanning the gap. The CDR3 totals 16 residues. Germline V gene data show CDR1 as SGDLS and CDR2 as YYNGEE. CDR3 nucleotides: TGTGCCAGCAGCGTGTTCTCGGCAAGCTCCTACAATGAGCAGTTCTTC. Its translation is CASSVFSASSYNEQFF.

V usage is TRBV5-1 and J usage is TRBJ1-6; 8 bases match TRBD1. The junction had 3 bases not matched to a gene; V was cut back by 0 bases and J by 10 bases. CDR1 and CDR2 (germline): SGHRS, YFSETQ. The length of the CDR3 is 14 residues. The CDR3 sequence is CASSLVRGRSPLHF. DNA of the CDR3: TGCGCCAGCAGCTTGGTCAGGGGGCGGTCACCCCTCCACTTT. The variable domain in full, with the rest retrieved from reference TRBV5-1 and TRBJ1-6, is KAGVTQTPRYLIKTRGQQVTLSCSPISGHRSVSWYQQTPGQGLQFLFEYFSETQRNKGNFPGRFSGRQFSNSRSEMNVSTLELGDSALYLCASSLVRGRSPLHFGNGTRLTVT.

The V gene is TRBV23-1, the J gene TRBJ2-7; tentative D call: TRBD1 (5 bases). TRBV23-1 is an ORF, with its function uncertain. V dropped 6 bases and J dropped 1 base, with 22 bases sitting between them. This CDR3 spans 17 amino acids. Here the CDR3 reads CASRPSGLKKGSYEQYF. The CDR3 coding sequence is TGCGCCAGCAGACCCTCAGGGCTTAAAAAAGGATCCTACGAGCAGTACTTC.

For the CDR3, the DNA is TGCGCCAGCAGCGAAGGACTAGCGAGGGAGACCCAGTACTTC. Translation: CASSEGLARETQYF. The J gene is TRBJ2-5, the V gene TRBV5-1; TRBD2 matches 9 bases. The CDR3 sequence is 14 residues long. Trimming removed 4 bases from V and 5 bases from J; junction bases left unmatched: 6. Per germline, CDR1 SGHRS and CDR2 YFSETQ.

The chain's CDR3 is CASSLYFESTADTQYF. The CDR3, as DNA: TGTGCCAGCAGTTTATACTTCGAGTCGACGGCAGATACGCAGTATTTT. The rearrangement uses TRBV27 and TRBJ2-3; D is undetermined. V was trimmed by 1 base and J by 4 bases, leaving 15 bases between them. Germline V gives CDR1 MNHEY, CDR2 SMNVEV (reference sequence). The CDR3 length is 16 residues.

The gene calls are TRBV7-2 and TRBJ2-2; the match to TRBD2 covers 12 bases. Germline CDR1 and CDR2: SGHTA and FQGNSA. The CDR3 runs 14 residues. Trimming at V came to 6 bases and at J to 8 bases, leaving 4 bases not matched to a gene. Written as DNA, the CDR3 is TGTGCCAGCAGGACCGGGACTAGCGGGGGGGAGCTGTTTTTT. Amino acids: CASRTGTSGGELFF.

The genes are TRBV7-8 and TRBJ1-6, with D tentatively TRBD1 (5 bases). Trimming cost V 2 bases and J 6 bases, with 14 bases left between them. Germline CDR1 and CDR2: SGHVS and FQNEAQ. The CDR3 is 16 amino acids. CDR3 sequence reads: CASSLRWGRTNSPLHF. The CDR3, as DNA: TGTGCCAGCAGCTTACGCTGGGGCAGAACTAATTCACCCCTCCACTTT. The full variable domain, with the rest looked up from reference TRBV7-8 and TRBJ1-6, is GAGVSQSPRYKVAKRGQDVALRCDPISGHVSLFWYQQALGQGPEFLTYFQNEAQLDKSGLPSDRFFAERPEGSVSTLKIQRTQQEDSAVYLCASSLRWGRTNSPLHFGNGTRLTVT.

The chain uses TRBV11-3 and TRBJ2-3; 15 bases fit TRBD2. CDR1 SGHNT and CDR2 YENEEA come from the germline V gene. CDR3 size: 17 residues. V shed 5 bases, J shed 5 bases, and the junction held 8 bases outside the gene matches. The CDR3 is CASSLGLAGGPVDTQYF. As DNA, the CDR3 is TGTGCCAGCAGCCTAGGACTAGCGGGGGGGCCGGTAGATACGCAGTATTTT.

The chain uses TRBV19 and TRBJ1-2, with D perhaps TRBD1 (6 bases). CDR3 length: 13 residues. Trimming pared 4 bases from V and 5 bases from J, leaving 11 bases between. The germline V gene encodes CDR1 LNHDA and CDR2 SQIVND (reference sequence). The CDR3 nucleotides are TGTGCCAGTAGTACAGGGGTAGGATATGGCTACACCTTC. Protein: CASSTGVGYGYTF.